The clone carrying this T cell receptor beta chain was counted ten times or more. Antigen: not known. TCRdb re-analysed the reads in MiXCR, keeping a single row per CDR3 protein. Of roughly 230,000 distinct CDR3 sequences listed, approximately 15% are singletons. The CDR3 loop spans 15 amino acids. CDR1 and CDR2 (germline): SGHVS, FNYEAQ. The V end lost 5 bases, the J end lost 3 bases, and 16 bases lay between the germline ends. These data come from a study of T cell repertoires in cytomegalovirus infection. Study-wide context: In public TCR beta signatures, there were indications of both CMV infection and matching HLA type.

Findings and caveats of the study: Dominating the ex vivo response were HLA-C-restricted CMV-specific TCR beta clonotypes. Identification of carriers of CMV plus the relevant HLA was achieved through cumulative public TCR beta family frequency.

The genes are TRBV7-6 and TRBJ2-5; possibly TRBD2 for D (6 bases). The sequence derives from a human donor in good health (CMV status not recorded). Some clones in this sample may be carry-over from other donors' samples. Material: CD8+ T cells from PBMCs. The CDR3 DNA reads TGTGCCAGCAGCGTTTCCGGGACTCCAAAAGAGACCCAGTACTTC. This sequence encodes CASSVSGTPKETQYF.